This is a list of T cell receptor beta chains from one sample in a study of cytomegalovirus exposure and HLA in healthy donors. Method: immunoSEQ multiplex PCR; TCRdb's copy keeps in-frame clones and lacks some. The data show 100,000 to 150,000 clones, 60% to 85% seen once. Sequencing was carried out using PBMCs. The origin of the receptors is a female donor in good health and CMV-seropositive. CDR3s include the opening cysteine and the closing phenylalanine or tryptophan. D genes are given only for firm matches. Clone size is not always given. Where it is, it says once, few, many or a class for expanded clones.

TRBV2	TRBJ1-5	TRBD1	-	TGTGCCAGCAGTGAGACAGGGGGCATTCAGCCCCAGCATTTT	CASSETGGIQPQHF
TRBV6-1	TRBJ2-7	TRBD2	once	TGTGCCAGCAGTGTCCCCGGGACTATCTACGAGCAGTACTTC	CASSVPGTIYEQYF
TRBV11-2	TRBJ1-1	-	-	TGTGCCAGCAGCTCGAGATCTTACACTGAAGCTTTCTTT	CASSSRSYTEAFF
TRBV7-9	TRBJ2-1	TRBD2	-	TGTGCCAGCAGTTTTGGCGGGACTAGCGGGGCGATAAAGCAGTTCTTC	CASSFGGTSGAIKQFF
TRBV5-3	TRBJ2-7	TRBD2	-	TGTGCCAGAAGCTGGGGGGGACCCTACTCCTACGAGCAGTACTTC	CARSWGGPYSYEQYF
TRBV7-2	TRBJ1-3	TRBD1	once	TGTGCCAGCAGCCTACGGGACAGGGGAGCTGGAAACACCATATATTTT	CASSLRDRGAGNTIYF
TRBV4-1	TRBJ2-3	TRBD2	few	TGCGCCAGCAGCCAACCCACTAGCGGGAGCCGTACGCAGTATTTT	CASSQPTSGSRTQYF
TRBV6-1	TRBJ2-4	TRBD1	once	TGTGCCAGCAGTGAAAACCGGGACAGTGGTGTCAAAAACATTCAGTACTTC	CASSENRDSGVKNIQYF
TRBV5-4	TRBJ1-6	-	-	TGTGCCAGCAGCCGACAGGATACTTCACCCCTCCACTTT	CASSRQDTSPLHF
TRBV5-1	TRBJ2-7	TRBD1	once	TGCGCCAGCAGCCCTCTGGGACAGCTCTCCTACGAGCAGTACTTC	CASSPLGQLSYEQYF
TRBV25-1	TRBJ1-1	TRBD1	-	TGTGCCACACGACAGGGGAACACTGAAGCTTTCTTT	CATRQGNTEAFF
TRBV6-6	TRBJ2-1	-	-	TGTGCCAGCAGTTACTTCCCTAGAACTGAGCAGTTCTTC	CASSYFPRTEQFF
TRBV7-2	TRBJ2-7	TRBD2	-	TGTGCCAGCAGCTACTATAGCGGGGGTAACTACGAGCAGTACTTC	CASSYYSGGNYEQYF
TRBV6-6	TRBJ2-1	-	-	TGTGCCAGCAGTTACGCACAGGGTTTGGATGAGCAGTTCTTC	CASSYAQGLDEQFF
TRBV19	TRBJ2-5	-	-	TGTGCCAGTAGTATAGGAGGGAAAGGAGAGACCCAGTACTTC	CASSIGGKGETQYF
TRBV19	TRBJ1-2	TRBD1	-	TGTGCCAGTAGCCCAGGTGCAGGGGGATCCTATGGCTACACCTTC	CASSPGAGGSYGYTF
TRBV2	TRBJ2-1	-	-	TGTGCCAGCAGTGAAGATAGAGGATTATACAATGAGCAGTTCTTC	CASSEDRGLYNEQFF
TRBV5-1	TRBJ2-5	TRBD1	-	TGCGCCAGCAGCTTACAGACAGGGGGCCGGGAGACCCAGTACTTC	CASSLQTGGRETQYF
TRBV6-1	TRBJ2-7	TRBD2	-	TGTGCCAGCAGGCGACCTAGCGGGAGGATCTACGAGCAGTACTTC	CASRRPSGRIYEQYF
TRBV25-1	TRBJ2-2	-	-	TGTGCCAGCAGTGACGCCGGGACTCCCACCGGGGAGCTGTTTTTT	CASSDAGTPTGELFF
TRBV6-7	TRBJ1-2	TRBD1	-	TGTGCCAGCAGTTACTGGTTCAGGGGGGTGAGTGGCTACACCTTC	CASSYWFRGVSGYTF
TRBV29-1	TRBJ2-3	TRBD2	-	TGCAGCGTTGAAGCCCACGGACTAGCGGGAGGCGTCACAGATACGCAGTATTTT	CSVEAHGLAGGVTDTQYF
TRBV5-1	TRBJ2-1	TRBD2	-	TGCGCCAGCAGCGACGGGACTAGCGTCCACAATGAGCAGTTCTTC	CASSDGTSVHNEQFF
TRBV6-6	TRBJ1-5	-	-	TGTGCCAGCATAGAACTTCTTGATCAGCCCCAGCATTTT	CASIELLDQPQHF
TRBV19	TRBJ2-1	TRBD1	-	TGTGCCAGTAGACCCGGGACAGTTCCCTACAATGAGCAGTTCTTC	CASRPGTVPYNEQFF
TRBV5-5	TRBJ2-7	TRBD1	many	TGTGCCAGCAGCACCCCCGGGACAGGGTTAAACGAGCAGTACTTC	CASSTPGTGLNEQYF
TRBV27	TRBJ2-6	-	-	TGTGCCAGCAGTTTATTTCCTCAGGGCTCTGGGGCCAACGTCCTGACTTTC	CASSLFPQGSGANVLTF
TRBV5-1	TRBJ1-6	TRBD1	few	TGCGCCAGCAGCTTGGAGGGACAGGATAATTCACCCCTCCACTTT	CASSLEGQDNSPLHF
TRBV7-9	TRBJ1-2	-	-	TGTGCCAGCAGCTTAGCACAGAATCTAGGCTACACCTTC	CASSLAQNLGYTF
TRBV11-3	TRBJ2-1	TRBD1	-	TGTGCCAGCAGCCGCTTGGGGACAGGGGTTGATAATGAGCAGTTCTTC	CASSRLGTGVDNEQFF
TRBV19	TRBJ2-5	-	-	TGTGCCAGTAGTATAGGGACAGTTGCTGGAGAGACCCAGTACTTC	CASSIGTVAGETQYF
TRBV5-6	TRBJ1-5	TRBD1	few	TGTGCCAGCAGCTCACAGGGGGTTTATCAGCCCCAGCATTTT	CASSSQGVYQPQHF
TRBV5-1	TRBJ2-7	-	-	TGCGCCAGCAGCCTTGGCAGGGCCAAATACGAGCAGTACTTC	CASSLGRAKYEQYF
TRBV5-6	TRBJ2-1	-	-	TGTGCCAGCAGCTTCCTTGGGGACGGGAGTTACAATGAGCAGTTCTTC	CASSFLGDGSYNEQFF
TRBV6-5	TRBJ1-1	-	once	TGTGCCAGCAAGATTGCAGAGAACACTGAAGCTTTCTTT	CASKIAENTEAFF
TRBV5-3	TRBJ1-1	-	few	TGTGCCAGAAGCTTGCACAAGAACACTGAAGCTTTCTTT	CARSLHKNTEAFF
TRBV7-2	TRBJ2-7	TRBD2	-	TGTGCCAGCAGTTTCCCCGAGGGACTAGCGAACTCCTACGAGCAGTACTTC	CASSFPEGLANSYEQYF
TRBV6-5	TRBJ2-7	TRBD1	-	TGTGCCAGCATGGACAGGGGGCTCGAGCAGTACTTC	CASMDRGLEQYF
TRBV28	TRBJ1-1	TRBD1	-	TGTGCCAGCACCTATCCACAGGGGACACTAAATTCGGCTTTCTTT	CASTYPQGTLNSAFF
TRBV7-9	TRBJ2-3	-	-	TGTGCCAGCAGCTTCACAGTAGATACGCAGTATTTT	CASSFTVDTQYF
TRBV16	TRBJ2-7	-	-	TGTGCCAGCAGCCAATCGGGCAACTCCTACGAGCAGTACTTC	CASSQSGNSYEQYF
TRBV7-9	TRBJ1-2	-	-	TGTGCCAGCAGCCCCATCGGAGTTGGGGGCTACACCTTC	CASSPIGVGGYTF